The sequence of this TCR beta chain was determined in a study of immune aging and cytomegalovirus after organ transplant (dated by TCRdb to the early 2020s). Regarding the research as a whole: All transplant recipients received three-drug immunosuppression with prednisone, tacrolimus, and mycophenolate.

Receptor amplification or capture employed single-cell sequencing. The sequencing machine was an Illumina NovaSeq 6000. The BD Rhapsody Targeted mRNA and AbSeq Reagent Kit, in a microwell format, was used for cell capture and library preparation. The libraries included TCR, sample tags, AbSeq, and targeted mRNA from the Human T-Cell Expression Panel, along with custom TOX and TOX2 primers. Sequencing of the libraries was performed on an Illumina NovaSeq. The authors processed their data as follows. The analysis covered 10468 cells in total, of which 7,000 to 8,500 were CD8 T cells and around 4,500 were CD8 T cells with an identifiable TCR CDR3. The BD Rhapsody Targeted Analysis Pipeline, including V(D)J processing, was run on the Seven Bridges Genomics platform to process the raw data. SeqGeq 1.6.0 was used for quality control, Sample Tag demultiplexing with Lex-BDSMK, clone identification with VDJ Explorer, and Seurat clustering. A clone was considered non-expanded if it made up <1% of CD8 T cells, and considered a clonal expansion if it made up >2.5% of the sample. TCRdb cleaned the public reads at Q25 with fastp, built clones with MiXCR and kept in-frame beta chains. For every CDR3 protein sequence, its rows merge into one entry that carries the most common genes and DNA. These V and J calls rely on TCRdb rather than the paper's analysis. Recorded for this sample are approximately 22,000 distinct CDR3 sequences; roughly 38% of them occurred a single time. The ten biggest clones cover 25% to 30% of the sample.

The CDR3 contains 14 residues, cysteine and phenylalanine counted. Just the 42-base CDR3 DNA is kept, in frame starting at base 1. The germline V gene gives CDR1 as MNHNS and CDR2 as SASEGT. V loses 7 bases, J loses 1 base, and the germline ends lie 11 bases apart. Concerning this clonotype itself: The clone's antigen remains unknown. One base away there is no much larger clone; base qualities are not given.

Interpreted using the paper, the time point label stands for: five sample-tagged time points from pre-transplant (day -1) to day 368 post-transplant, pooled. Thawed PBMC were stimulated with a CMV IE-1 overlapping peptide library for around twelve hours, with no transport inhibitors added. After thawing, cells rested overnight before stimulation in R10 medium with CD28/CD49d costimulation. The IE-1 peptide library was made up of 15-amino-acid peptides, each overlapping by 11 amino acids. Samples from each time point were barcoded using BD Single-Cell Multiplexing Kit Sample Tags, then pooled and stained with oligo-conjugated anti-CD45RA and sorting antibodies. A BD FACSAria III was used to sort CMV-responsive CD8+CD137+ and CD4+CD154+ T cells at 4-way purity. Blood samples were drawn into EDTA vacutainers and processed by Ficoll gradient within 1-24 hours. The investigation overall reported the following: A larger share of large clones was made up of TEMRA cells, and in the seven largest clones (approximately 2,000 cells) aged and TEMRA cells were gained while TCM cells were lost. Post-transplant increases in aged-phenotype cells were observed regardless of clone size, following viremia and occurring earlier in large clones (days 200-264) than in small clones. Since the sequencing data did not include a CD57 measurement, a conservative gene-based definition of aging was used in its place.

The sample consisted of CMV peptide-activated CD4+ and CD8+ T cells sorted from blood, taken at five time points, pooled. According to the study, the label for this sample's cell subset or site signals: sorted CD8+CD137+ and CD4+CD154+ T cells after about 13 h CMV IE-1 peptide stimulation. The chain joins TRBV6-1 to TRBJ1-5; the D gene assignment is ambiguous. The source of this sequence is a female donor who had a heart transplant and CMV viremia. The CDR3 has the sequence CASTPALSNQPQHF. The DNA sequence is TGTGCCAGCACGCCGGCCCTCAGCAATCAGCCCCAGCATTTT.